This T cell receptor (beta chain) originates from a study of persistence of HIV-infected CD4 T cells. Whole-study findings and limits: Antigen-responding cells were enriched for degenerate expanded CDR3beta sequences. Within sorted populations, more oligoclonal TCRs accompanied more oligoclonal proviruses. TCR analyses could not target the rare provirus-carrying CMV-responding cells.

Cells were stimulated nonspecifically with anti-CD3/anti-CD28 magnetic beads. Responding CD4+ T cells were sorted by upregulation of both CD40 ligand and CD69. For at least 4 years, plasma HIV-1 RNA was undetectable (<50 copies/mL). Sequencing used immunoSEQ version 4 in survey mode. Measured with immunoSEQ multiplex PCR; TCRdb has only the in-frame clones, and not every one. Seen here are fewer than 45,000 clones, roughly nine tenths observed once, and the top ten hold 0.4% to 0.6%. A note on this clone: Its antigen is unidentified.

The sequence was obtained from an adult woman with HIV who was CMV-seropositive. The sequences come from CD4+ T cells sorted from PBMCs after approximately 18-hour stimulation, collected from a patient who received antiretroviral therapy.

For the CDR3, the DNA is TGTGCCAGCAGTGAAGCGGCGGGTAGCGGGGAGCTGTTTTTT. Encoded protein: CASSEAAGSGELFF. The chain employs TRBV6-1 and TRBJ2-2, with D possibly matching TRBD2 (5 bases). V was clipped by 0 bases and J by 7 bases, with 9 bases between them. The CDR3 loop spans 14 amino acids. The germline V gene encodes CDR1 MNHNS and CDR2 SASEGT.